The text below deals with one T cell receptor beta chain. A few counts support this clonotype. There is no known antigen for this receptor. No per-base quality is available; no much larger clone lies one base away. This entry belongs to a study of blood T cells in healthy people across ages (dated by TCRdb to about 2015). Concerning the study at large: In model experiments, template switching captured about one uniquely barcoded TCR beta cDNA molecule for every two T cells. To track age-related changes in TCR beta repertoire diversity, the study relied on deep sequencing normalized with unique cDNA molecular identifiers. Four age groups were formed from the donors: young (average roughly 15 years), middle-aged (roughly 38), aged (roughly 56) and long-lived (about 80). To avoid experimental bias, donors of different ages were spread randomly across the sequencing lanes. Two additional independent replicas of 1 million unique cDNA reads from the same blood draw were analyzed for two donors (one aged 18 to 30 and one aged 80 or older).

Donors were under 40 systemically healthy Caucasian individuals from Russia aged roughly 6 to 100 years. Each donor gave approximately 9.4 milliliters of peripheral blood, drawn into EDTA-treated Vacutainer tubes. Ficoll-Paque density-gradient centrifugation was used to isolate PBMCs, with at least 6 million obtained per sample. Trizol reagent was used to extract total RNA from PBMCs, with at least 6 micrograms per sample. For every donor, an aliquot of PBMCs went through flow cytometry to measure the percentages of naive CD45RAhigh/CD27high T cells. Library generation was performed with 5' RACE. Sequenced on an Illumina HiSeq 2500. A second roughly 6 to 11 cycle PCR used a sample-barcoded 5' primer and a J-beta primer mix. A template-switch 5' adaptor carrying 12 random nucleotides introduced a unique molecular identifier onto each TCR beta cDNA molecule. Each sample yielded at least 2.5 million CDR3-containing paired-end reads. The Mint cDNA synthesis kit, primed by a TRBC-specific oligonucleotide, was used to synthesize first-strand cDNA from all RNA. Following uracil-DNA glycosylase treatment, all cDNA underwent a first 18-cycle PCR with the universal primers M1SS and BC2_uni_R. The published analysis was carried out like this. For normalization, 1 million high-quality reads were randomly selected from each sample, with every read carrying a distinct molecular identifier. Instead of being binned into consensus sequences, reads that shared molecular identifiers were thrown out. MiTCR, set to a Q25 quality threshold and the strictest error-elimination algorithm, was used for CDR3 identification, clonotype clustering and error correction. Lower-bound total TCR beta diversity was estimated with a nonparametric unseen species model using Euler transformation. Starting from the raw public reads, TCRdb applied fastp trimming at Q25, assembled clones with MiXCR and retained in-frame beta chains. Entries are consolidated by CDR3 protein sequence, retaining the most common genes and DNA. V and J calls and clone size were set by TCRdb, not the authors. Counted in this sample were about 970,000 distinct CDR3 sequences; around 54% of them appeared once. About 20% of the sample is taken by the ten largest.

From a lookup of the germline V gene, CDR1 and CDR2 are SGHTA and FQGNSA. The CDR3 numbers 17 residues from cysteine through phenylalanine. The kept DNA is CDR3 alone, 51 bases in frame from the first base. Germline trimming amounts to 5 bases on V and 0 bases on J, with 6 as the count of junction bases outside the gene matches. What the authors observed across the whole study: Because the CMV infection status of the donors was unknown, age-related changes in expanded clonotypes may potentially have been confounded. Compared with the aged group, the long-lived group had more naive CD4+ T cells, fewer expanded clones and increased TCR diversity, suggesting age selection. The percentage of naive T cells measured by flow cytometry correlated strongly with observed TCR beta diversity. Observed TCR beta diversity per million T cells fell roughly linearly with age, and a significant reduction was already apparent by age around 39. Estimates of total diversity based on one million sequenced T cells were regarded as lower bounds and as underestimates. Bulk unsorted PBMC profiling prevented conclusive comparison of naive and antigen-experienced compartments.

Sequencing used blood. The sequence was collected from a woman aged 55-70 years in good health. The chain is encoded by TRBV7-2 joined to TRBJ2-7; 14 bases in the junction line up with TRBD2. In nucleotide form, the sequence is TGTGCCAGCAGCCGGACTAGCGGGAGGCCCCGCTCCTACGAGCAGTACTTC. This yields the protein CASSRTSGRPRSYEQYF.